This T cell receptor (beta chain) is from a study of blood T cell repertoires in COVID-19. Across the whole study: PBMCs, B-cell-depleted T cells, or T cells were the source of the cDNA or gDNA that made up the material.

V was pared by 5 bases and J by 4 bases, with 15 bases between. Germline V gene sequence: CDR1 SGHVS, CDR2 FNYEAQ. The length of the CDR3 is 14 residues. The repertoire was sequenced with immunoSEQ multiplex PCR; TCRdb's copy has only in-frame clones and lacks some. The table has roughly 120,000 clones, roughly 84% seen once; the top ten hold approximately 3.6%. The chain carries TRBV7-6 and TRBJ2-7, with TRBD1 as a possible D gene (6 bases). The sequenced sample consisted of peripheral blood. This receptor was obtained from a man in his forties with acute or convalescent COVID-19. CDR3 bases: TGTGCCAGCAGCCCCAGGGGTCCCTCATACGAGCAGTACTTC. As protein: CASSPRGPSYEQYF.